This entry describes one TCR beta chain. In replicate PCRs of sorted subsets, about 200 ng DNA, tens of thousands of T cell genomes, was used. Clones were sequenced by immunoSEQ multiplex PCR, and TCRdb holds only the in-frame ones, with some missing. The data show 950,000 to 1,100,000 clones, about 80% seen once. The data were taken from a study of shared clonotypes between healthy human individuals. At the level of the study: Researchers assigned three CD4 naive, three CD4 memory, two CD8 naive and one CD8 memory plate to each donor.

This CDR3 is built from 13 residues. V shed 3 bases and J shed 7 bases, with 13 bases lying between them. CDR1 and CDR2 from the germline V gene are LGHNT and FRNRAP. The chain uses TRBV12-5 and TRBJ2-7; maybe TRBD2 (5 bases). Sequencing was done on a sample of memory CD4+ T cells from PBMCs. Stated subset: CD45RA-negative fraction. This TCR was sampled from a man younger than 35 in good health. Some clones in this sample may be carry-over from other donors' samples. In DNA form, the CDR3 reads TGTGCTAGTGGTTTTGGTGAGGGCAGGGAGCAGTACTTC. This encodes CASGFGEGREQYF.